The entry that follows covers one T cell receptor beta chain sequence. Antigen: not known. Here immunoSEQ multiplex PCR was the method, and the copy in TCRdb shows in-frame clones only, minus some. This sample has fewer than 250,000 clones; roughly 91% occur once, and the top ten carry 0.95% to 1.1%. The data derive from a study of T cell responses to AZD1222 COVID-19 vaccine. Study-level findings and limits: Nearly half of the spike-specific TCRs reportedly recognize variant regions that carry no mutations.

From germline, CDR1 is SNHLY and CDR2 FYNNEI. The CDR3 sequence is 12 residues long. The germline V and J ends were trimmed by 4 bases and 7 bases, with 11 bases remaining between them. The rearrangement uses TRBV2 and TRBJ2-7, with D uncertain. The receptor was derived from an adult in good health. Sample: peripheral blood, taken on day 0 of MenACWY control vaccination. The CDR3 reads CASSVQLIEQYF. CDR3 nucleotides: TGTGCCAGCAGTGTTCAGTTAATAGAGCAGTACTTC.